This TCR beta chain was identified in a study of blood T cell repertoires in COVID-19. For the study at large: The origin of the acute and convalescent COVID-19 samples was the United States, Italy and Spain. The cDNA or gDNA used as material had been derived from T cells, B-cell-depleted T cells, or PBMCs.

The CDR3 covers 16 residues. Germline CDR1 MNHNY, CDR2 SVGAGI (reference sequence). V lost 6 bases to trimming and J lost 5 bases; unmatched junction nucleotides: 11. In the authors' workflow: Cell counts per sample came from amplifying reference gene primers. Clones were sequenced by immunoSEQ multiplex PCR, and TCRdb holds only the in-frame ones, with some missing. V and J calls plus clone size are reproduced from that table; the DNA served to infer D and trimming. Of around 300,000 clones listed, 86% are singletons. The source material was peripheral blood. This TCR came from a woman in her 30s with active or convalescent COVID-19. The rearrangement links TRBV6-6 to TRBJ2-5; 11 bases are shared with TRBD2. The CDR3 coding sequence is TGTGCCAGCAGCGACCAACTAGCGGGGGCGGGGGAGACCCAGTACTTC. It specifies CASSDQLAGAGETQYF.